This T cell receptor (beta chain) originates from a study of T cell clonotyping in hematopoietic cell transplantation. Points from the study as a whole: Few recipient clonotypes overlapped donors; over 95% were de novo at given depth.

Clones were read by immunoSEQ multiplex PCR, and TCRdb kept only the in-frame ones, dropping some. The data contain more than 15,000 clones, roughly 58% of them seen just once; the ten biggest clones take up 10% to 15%. A few counts support this clone. Its cognate antigen is unknown. Sequencing used PBMCs, obtained 30 days after allogeneic stem cell transplant. This receptor was identified in a male patient aged 50 to 59 who had an allogeneic stem cell transplant from an unrelated donor, so T cells may come from the graft donor. Some clones in this sample may be carry-over from other donors' samples.

The CDR3 reads CAWWTGNYNEQFF. The CDR3 DNA reads as TGTGCCTGGTGGACAGGGAACTACAATGAGCAGTTCTTC. The gene calls are TRBV30 and TRBJ2-1; 8 bases match TRBD1. Germline loops: CDR1 GTSNPN, CDR2 SVGIG (reference sequence). There are 13 residues in the CDR3. Germline trimming cut 5 bases from V and 3 bases from J; bases unmatched to any gene: 3.